This TCR beta chain was retrieved from a study of blood T cell repertoires in COVID-19. About the research overall: Donors in the United States, Italy and Spain gave samples during acute or convalescent COVID-19.

The J segment lost 4 bases and the V segment lost 1 base, leaving 3 bases of the junction unmatched. The CDR3 runs to 13 residues. CDR1 and CDR2 from the germline V gene are SQVTM and ANQGSEA. Participant-given clinical history determined each cohort assignment. Measured with immunoSEQ multiplex PCR; TCRdb has only the in-frame clones, and not every one. The sample lists about 400,000 clones, approximately 89% seen once, with around 1.7% in the top ten. The chain has TRBV29-1 and TRBJ2-5, with 7 positions matching TRBD1. Source material: PBMCs or T cells enriched from blood (not recorded which). The sequence was collected from a woman between 25 and 40 years old who had recovered from COVID-19. CDR3 coding DNA: TGCAGCGTTGAAGGACAGGGACGAGAGACCCAGTACTTC. Its translation: CSVEGQGRETQYF.